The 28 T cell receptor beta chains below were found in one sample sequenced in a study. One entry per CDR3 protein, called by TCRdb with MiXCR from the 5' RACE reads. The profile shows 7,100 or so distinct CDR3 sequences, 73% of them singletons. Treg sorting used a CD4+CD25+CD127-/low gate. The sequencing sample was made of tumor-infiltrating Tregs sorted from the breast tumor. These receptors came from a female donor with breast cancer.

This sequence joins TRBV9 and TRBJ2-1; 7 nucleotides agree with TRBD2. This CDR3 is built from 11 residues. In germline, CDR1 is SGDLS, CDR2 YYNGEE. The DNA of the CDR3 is TGTGCTAGCGGGTTAGGAAATGAGCAGTTCTTC. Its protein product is CASGLGNEQFF.

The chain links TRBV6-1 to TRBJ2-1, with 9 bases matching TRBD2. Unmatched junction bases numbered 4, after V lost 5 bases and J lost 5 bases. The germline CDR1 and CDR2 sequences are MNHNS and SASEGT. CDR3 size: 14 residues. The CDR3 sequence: CASSNGLANNEQFF. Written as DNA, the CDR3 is TGTGCCAGCAGTAACGGACTAGCGAACAATGAGCAGTTCTTC.

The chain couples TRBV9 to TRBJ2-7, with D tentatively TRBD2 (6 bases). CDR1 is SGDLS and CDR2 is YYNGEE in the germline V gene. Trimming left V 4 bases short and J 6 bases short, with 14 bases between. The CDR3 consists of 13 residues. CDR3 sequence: CASSMGLFGEQYF. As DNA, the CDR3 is TGTGCCAGCAGCATGGGACTTTTCGGCGAGCAGTACTTC.

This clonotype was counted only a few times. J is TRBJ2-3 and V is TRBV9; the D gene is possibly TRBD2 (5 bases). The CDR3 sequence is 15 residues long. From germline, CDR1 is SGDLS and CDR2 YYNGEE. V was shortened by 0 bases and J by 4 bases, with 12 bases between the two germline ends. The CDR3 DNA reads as TGTGCCAGCAGCGTAGGAGGGATGGGGTCAGATACGCAGTATTTT. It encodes CASSVGGMGSDTQYF.

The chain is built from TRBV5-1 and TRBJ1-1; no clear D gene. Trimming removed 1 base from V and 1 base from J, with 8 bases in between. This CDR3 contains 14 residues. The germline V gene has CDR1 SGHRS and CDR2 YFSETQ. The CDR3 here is CASSLNSANTEAFF. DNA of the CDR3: TGCGCCAGCAGCTTGAACAGCGCGAACACTGAAGCTTTCTTT.

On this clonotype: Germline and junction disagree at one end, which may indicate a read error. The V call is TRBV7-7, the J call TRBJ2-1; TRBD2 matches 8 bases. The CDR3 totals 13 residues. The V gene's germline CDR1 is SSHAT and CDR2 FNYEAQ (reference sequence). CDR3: CASSFRGGDEQFF. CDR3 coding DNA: TGTGCTAGCAGCTTCCGGGGGGGAGATGAGCAGTTCTTC.

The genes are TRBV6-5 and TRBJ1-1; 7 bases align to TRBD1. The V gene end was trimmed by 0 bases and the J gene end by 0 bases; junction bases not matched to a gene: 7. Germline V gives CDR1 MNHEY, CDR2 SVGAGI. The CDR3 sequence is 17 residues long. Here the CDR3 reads CASSYSPAGTVNTEAFF. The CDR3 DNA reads TGTGCCAGCAGTTACTCGCCTGCCGGGACAGTGAACACTGAAGCTTTCTTT.

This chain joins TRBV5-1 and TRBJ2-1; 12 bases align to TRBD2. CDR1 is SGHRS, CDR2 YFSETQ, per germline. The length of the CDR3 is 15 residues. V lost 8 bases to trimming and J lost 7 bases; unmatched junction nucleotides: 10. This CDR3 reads CASEQLGLAGNEQFF. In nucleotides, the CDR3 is TGCGCCAGTGAGCAGCTTGGACTAGCGGGGAATGAGCAGTTCTTC. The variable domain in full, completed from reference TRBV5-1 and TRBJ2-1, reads KAGVTQTPRYLIKTRGQQVTLSCSPISGHRSVSWYQQTPGQGLQFLFEYFSETQRNKGNFPGRFSGRQFSNSRSEMNVSTLELGDSALYLCASEQLGLAGNEQFFGPGTRLTVL.

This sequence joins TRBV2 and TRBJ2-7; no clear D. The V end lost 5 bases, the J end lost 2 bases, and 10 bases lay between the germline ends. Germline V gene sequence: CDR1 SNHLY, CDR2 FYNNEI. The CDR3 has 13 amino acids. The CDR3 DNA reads TGTGCCAGCAGTAGGGCGGCTGCCTACGAGCAGTACTTC. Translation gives CASSRAAAYEQYF. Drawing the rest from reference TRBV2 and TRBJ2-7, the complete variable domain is EPEVTQTPSHQVTQMGQEVILRCVPISNHLYFYWYRQILGQKVEFLVSFYNNEISEKSEIFDDQFSVERPDGSNFTLKIRSTKLEDSAMYFCASSRAAAYEQYFGPGTRLTVT.

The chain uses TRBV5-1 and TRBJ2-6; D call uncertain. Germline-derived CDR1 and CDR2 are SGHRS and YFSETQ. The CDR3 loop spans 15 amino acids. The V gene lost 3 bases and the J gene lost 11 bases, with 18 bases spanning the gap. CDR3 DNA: TGCGCCAGCAGCTCTGGTCCTCGAGGCACGTACGTCCTGACTTTC. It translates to CASSSGPRGTYVLTF.

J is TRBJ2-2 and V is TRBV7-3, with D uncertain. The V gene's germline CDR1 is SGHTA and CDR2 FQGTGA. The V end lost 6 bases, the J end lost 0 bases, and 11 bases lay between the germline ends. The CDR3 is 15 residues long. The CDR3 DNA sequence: TGTGCCAGCAGGTTGGACGGCACGAACACCGGGGAGCTGTTTTTT. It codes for CASRLDGTNTGELFF.

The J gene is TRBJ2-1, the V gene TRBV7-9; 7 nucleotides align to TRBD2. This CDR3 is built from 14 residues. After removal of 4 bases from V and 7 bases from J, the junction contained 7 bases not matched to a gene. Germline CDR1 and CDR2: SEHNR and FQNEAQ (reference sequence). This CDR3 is CASSSPGLPNEQFF. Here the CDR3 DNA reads TGTGCCAGCAGCTCTCCGGGACTACCTAATGAGCAGTTCTTC.

The CDR3 region has the DNA TGTGCCAGCAGCGTCGGGGGCCCCTACAATGAGCAGTTCTTC. As protein: CASSVGGPYNEQFF. V gene TRBV7-3 combines with J gene TRBJ2-1; D is perhaps TRBD1 or TRBD2 (6 bases each). Germline V gene sequence: CDR1 SGHTA, CDR2 FQGTGA. The V and J ends lost 5 bases and 2 bases respectively, with 10 bases between them. This CDR3 region has 14 residues. Based on the CDR3 plus reference TRBV7-3 and TRBJ2-1, the full variable domain is GAGVSQTPSNKVTEKGKYVELRCDPISGHTALYWYRQSLGQGPEFLIYFQGTGAADDSGLPNDRFFAVRPEGSVSTLKIQRTERGDSAVYLCASSVGGPYNEQFFGPGTRLTVL.

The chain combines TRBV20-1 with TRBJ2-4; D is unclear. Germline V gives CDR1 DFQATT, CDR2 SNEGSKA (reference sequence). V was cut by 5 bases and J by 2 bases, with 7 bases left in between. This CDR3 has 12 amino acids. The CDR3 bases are TGCAGTGCTGGTCTATCCAAAAACATTCAGTACTTC. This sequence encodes CSAGLSKNIQYF.

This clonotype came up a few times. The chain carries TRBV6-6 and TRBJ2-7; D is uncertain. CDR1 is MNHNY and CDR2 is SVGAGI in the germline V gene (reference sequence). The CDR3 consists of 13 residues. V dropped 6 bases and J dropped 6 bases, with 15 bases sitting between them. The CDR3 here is CASSAPPGGEQYF. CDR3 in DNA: TGTGCCAGCAGCGCACCCCCGGGTGGCGAGCAGTACTTC.

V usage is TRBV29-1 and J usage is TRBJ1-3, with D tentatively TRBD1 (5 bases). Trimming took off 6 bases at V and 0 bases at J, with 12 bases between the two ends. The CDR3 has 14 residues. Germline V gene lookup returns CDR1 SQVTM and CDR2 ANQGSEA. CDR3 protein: CSVGIRGSGNTIYF. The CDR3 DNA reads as TGCAGCGTGGGGATTAGGGGCTCTGGAAACACCATATATTTT.

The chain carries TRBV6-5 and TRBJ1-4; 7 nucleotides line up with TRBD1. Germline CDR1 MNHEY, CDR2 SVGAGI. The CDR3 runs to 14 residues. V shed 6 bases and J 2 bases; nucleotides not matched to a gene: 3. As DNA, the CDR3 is TGTGCCAGCAGAAGGGGGCCCACTAATGAAAAACTGTTTTTT. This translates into CASRRGPTNEKLFF.

The CDR3 DNA reads as TGCGCCAGCAGTCCCGGGACTCTGATGCGCAATCAGCCCCAGCATTTT. Its translation: CASSPGTLMRNQPQHF. The chain is built from TRBV10-2 and TRBJ1-5, with D possibly TRBD1 on 5 matching bases. This CDR3 spans 16 amino acids. Trimming took off 5 bases at V and 2 bases at J, with 16 bases between the two ends. Germline assignment: CDR1 WSHSY and CDR2 SAAADI.

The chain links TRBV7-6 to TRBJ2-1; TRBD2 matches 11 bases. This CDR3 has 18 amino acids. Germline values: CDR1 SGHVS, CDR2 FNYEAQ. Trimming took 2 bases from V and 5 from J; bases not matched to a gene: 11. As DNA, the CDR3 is TGTGCCAGCAGCTTATCGCCCGGACCGGGACTAGCGGACAATGAGCAGTTCTTC. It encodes CASSLSPGPGLADNEQFF.

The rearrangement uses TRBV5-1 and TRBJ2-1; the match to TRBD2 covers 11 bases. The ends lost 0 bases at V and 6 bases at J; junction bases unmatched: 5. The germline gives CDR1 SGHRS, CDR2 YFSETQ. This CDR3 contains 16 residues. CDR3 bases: TGCGCCAGCAGCTTGGATGCTAGCGGGAGGTCCAATGAGCAGTTCTTC. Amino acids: CASSLDASGRSNEQFF.

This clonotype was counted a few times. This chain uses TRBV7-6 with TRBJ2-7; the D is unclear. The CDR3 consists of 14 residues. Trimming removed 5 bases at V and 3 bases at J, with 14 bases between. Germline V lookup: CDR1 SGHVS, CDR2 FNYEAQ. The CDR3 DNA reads TGTGCCAGCAGCCCCCGTGGGGTAGGCTACGAGCAGTACTTC. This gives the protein CASSPRGVGYEQYF.

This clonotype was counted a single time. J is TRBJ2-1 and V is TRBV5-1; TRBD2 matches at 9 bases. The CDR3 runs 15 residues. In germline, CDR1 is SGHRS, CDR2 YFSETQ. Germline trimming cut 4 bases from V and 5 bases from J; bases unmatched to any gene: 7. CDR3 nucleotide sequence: TGCGCCAGCAGCCTGGGTAGCGGGAGTCACAATGAGCAGTTCTTC. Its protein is CASSLGSGSHNEQFF.

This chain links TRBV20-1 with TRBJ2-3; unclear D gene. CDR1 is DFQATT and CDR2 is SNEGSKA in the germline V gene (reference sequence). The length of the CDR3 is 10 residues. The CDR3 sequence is CSKVFDTQYF. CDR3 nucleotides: TGCAGCAAGGTTTTTGATACGCAGTATTTT.

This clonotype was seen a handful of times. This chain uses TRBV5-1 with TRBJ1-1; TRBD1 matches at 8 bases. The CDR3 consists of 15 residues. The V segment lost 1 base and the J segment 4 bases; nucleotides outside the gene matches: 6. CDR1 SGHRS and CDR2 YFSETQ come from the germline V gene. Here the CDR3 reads CASSLRAGGRTEAFF. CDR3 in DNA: TGCGCCAGCAGCTTGAGGGCAGGGGGCCGCACTGAAGCTTTCTTT.

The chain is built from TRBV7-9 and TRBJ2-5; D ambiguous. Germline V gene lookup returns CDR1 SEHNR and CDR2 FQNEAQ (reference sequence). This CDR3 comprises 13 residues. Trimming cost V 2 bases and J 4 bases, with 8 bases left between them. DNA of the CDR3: TGTGCCAGCAGCTTACGTAGAGGAGAGACCCAGTACTTC. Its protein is CASSLRRGETQYF.

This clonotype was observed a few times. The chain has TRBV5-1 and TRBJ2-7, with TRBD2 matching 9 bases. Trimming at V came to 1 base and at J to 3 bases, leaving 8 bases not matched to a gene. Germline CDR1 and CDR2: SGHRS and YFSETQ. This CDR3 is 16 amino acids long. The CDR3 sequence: CASSLSKRGAIYEQYF. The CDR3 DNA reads TGCGCCAGCAGCTTGTCCAAGCGGGGGGCGATCTACGAGCAGTACTTC. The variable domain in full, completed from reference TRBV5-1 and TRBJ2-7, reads KAGVTQTPRYLIKTRGQQVTLSCSPISGHRSVSWYQQTPGQGLQFLFEYFSETQRNKGNFPGRFSGRQFSNSRSEMNVSTLELGDSALYLCASSLSKRGAIYEQYFGPGTRLTVT.

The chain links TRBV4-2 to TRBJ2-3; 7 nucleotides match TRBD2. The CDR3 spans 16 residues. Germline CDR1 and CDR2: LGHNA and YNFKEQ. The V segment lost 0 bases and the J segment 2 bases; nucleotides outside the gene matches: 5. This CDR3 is CASSQDASGFTDTQYF. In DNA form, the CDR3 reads TGTGCCAGCAGCCAAGATGCTAGCGGCTTCACAGATACGCAGTATTTT.

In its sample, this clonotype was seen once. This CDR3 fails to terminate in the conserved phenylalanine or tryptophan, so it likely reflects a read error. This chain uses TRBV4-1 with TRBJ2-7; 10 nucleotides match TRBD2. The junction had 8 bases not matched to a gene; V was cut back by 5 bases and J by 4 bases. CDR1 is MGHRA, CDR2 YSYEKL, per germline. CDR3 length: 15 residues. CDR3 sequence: CASSFPGLATYEQYL. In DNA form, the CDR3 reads TGCGCCAGCAGCTTCCCGGGACTAGCGACGTACGAGCAGTACCTC.